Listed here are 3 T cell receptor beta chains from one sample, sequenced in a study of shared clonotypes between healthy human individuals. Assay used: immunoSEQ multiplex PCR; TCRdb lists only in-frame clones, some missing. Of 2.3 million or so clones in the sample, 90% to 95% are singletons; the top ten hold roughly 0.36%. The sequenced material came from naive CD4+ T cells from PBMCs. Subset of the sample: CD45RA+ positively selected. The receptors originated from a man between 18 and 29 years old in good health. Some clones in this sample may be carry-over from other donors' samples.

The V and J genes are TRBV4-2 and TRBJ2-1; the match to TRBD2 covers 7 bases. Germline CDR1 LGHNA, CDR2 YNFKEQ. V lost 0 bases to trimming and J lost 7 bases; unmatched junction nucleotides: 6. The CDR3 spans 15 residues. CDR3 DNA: TGTGCCAGCAGCCAAGATACACTAGCGTGGAATGAGCAGTTCTTC. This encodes CASSQDTLAWNEQFF.

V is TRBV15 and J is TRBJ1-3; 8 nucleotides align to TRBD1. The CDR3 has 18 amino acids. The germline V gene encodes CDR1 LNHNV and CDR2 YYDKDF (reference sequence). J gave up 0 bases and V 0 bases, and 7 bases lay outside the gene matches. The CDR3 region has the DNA TGTGCCACCAGCAGAGATCAGGGACAGGAACCCTCTGGAAACACCATATATTTT. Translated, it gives CATSRDQGQEPSGNTIYF.

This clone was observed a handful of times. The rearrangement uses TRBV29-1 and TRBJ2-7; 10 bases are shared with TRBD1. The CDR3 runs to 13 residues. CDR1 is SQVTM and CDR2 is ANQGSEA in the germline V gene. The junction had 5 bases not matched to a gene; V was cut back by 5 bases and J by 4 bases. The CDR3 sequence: CSVTRDRGYEQYF. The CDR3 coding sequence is TGCAGCGTTACCCGGGACAGGGGATACGAGCAGTACTTC.